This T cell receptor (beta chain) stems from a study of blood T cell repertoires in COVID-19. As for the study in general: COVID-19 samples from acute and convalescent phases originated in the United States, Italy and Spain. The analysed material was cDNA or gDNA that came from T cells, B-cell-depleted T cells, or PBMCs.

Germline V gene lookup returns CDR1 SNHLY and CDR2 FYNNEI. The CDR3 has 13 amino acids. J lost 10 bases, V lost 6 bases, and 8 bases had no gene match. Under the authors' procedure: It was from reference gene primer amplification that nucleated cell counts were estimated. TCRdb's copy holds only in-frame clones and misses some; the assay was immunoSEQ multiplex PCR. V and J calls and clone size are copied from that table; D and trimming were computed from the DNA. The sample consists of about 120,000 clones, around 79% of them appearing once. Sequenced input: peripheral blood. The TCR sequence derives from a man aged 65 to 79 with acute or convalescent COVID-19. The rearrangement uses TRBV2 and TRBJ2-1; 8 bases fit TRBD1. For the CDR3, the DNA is TGTGCCAGCAGGGCAGGGGACAGGAAGGAGCAGTTCTTC. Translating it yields CASRAGDRKEQFF.